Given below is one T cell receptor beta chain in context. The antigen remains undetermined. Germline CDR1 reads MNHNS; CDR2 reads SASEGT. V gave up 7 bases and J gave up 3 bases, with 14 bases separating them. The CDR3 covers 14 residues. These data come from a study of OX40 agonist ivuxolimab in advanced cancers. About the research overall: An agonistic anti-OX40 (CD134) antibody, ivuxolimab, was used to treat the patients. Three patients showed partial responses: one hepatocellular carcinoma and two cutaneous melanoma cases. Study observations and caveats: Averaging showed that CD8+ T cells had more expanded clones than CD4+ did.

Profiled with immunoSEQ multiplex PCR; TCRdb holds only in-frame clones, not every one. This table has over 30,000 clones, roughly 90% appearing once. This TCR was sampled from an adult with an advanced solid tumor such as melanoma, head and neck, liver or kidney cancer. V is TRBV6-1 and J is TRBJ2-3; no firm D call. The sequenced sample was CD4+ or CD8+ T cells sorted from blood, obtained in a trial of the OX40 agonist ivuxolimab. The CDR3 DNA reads TGTGCCAGCACCCGTCAAAGGGAAACAGATACGCAGTATTTT. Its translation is CASTRQRETDTQYF.